This TCR beta chain was profiled in a study of OX40 agonist ivuxolimab in advanced cancers. The data were produced by immunoSEQ multiplex PCR, yet TCRdb's version contains in-frame clones alone and is incomplete. The data show 15,000 to 20,000 clones, with about three quarters seen just once and around half held by the top ten. Germline CDR1 reads SGDLS; CDR2 reads YYNGEE. V lost 4 bases and J lost 0, with 11 bases in between. The CDR3 is 15 amino acids. The sequence was obtained from an adult with an advanced solid tumor such as melanoma, head and neck, liver or kidney cancer. The rearrangement links TRBV9 to TRBJ2-1; the D is unclear. Source: CD4+ or CD8+ T cells sorted from blood, taken in a trial of the OX40 agonist ivuxolimab. The CDR3 DNA reads as TGTGCCAGCAGCCCCCGGAGCGACTCCTACAATGAGCAGTTCTTC. This encodes CASSPRSDSYNEQFF. Looking up the rest from reference TRBV9 and TRBJ2-1 gives the full variable domain: DSGVTQTPKHLITATGQRVTLRCSPRSGDLSVYWYQQSLDQGLQFLIQYYNGEERAKGNILERFSAQQFPDLHSELNLSSLELGDSALYFCASSPRSDSYNEQFFGPGTRLTVL.